The 18 T cell receptor beta chains in this list originate from one sample, sequenced in a study of regulatory T cells in long-lasting Graves disease. The time point is: newly diagnosed GD, antithyroid drugs for less than 3 months. Researchers made the TCR library from RNA that was extracted from PBMCs. Arm-PCR of CDR3 regions and iRepertoire HTBI primers were the basis on which TCR beta libraries were built. A single record per CDR3 protein comes from TCRdb applying MiXCR to the multiplex PCR reads. The table has more than 300,000 distinct CDR3 sequences, about 17% seen once. The sample was also linked to a second study, of T cells in Graves' hyperthyroidism and ophthalmopathy.

Specimen: peripheral blood mononuclear cells (PBMCs), collected at new diagnosis, from a patient treated with antithyroid drugs. These receptors came from a woman aged 18-29 years with Graves disease.

The chain uses TRBV7-2 and TRBJ1-5; 8 bases match TRBD1. J gave up 3 bases and V 1 base, and 5 bases lay outside the gene matches. CDR3 length: 16 residues. The V gene's germline CDR1 is SGHTA and CDR2 FQGNSA. CDR3 protein: CASSLVSGQVNQPQHF. CDR3 DNA sequence: TGTGCCAGCAGCTTAGTTTCGGGACAGGTCAATCAGCCCCAGCATTTT.

With regard to this clonotype: The final CDR3 position lacks the conserved phenylalanine or tryptophan, pointing to a likely read error. This chain links TRBV28 with TRBJ2-7, with a tentative D call TRBD1 (6 bases). The CDR3 totals 13 residues. Trimming pared 6 bases from V and 2 bases from J, leaving 11 bases between. The germline V gene has CDR1 MDHEN and CDR2 SYDVKM. The CDR3 region has the DNA TGTGCCAGCAGCGCGCGGACAGCCTACGAGCAGTACTCC. Protein sequence: CASSARTAYEQYS.

This clonotype has ten or more counts. The CDR3 nucleotides are TGTGCCAGCAGTTTAGGACCCCCCTCTGGGGCCAACGTCCTGACTTTC. Its protein product is CASSLGPPSGANVLTF. The V call is TRBV28, the J call TRBJ2-6; D remains unclear. Trimming took off 2 bases at V and 0 bases at J, with 8 bases between the two ends. Germline lookup yields CDR1 MDHEN and CDR2 SYDVKM. CDR3 size: 16 residues.

As to this clonotype: Since a much larger clone is just one base distant, this may be a read error. This chain uses TRBV5-1 with TRBJ1-3; D is possibly TRBD1 (5 bases). The CDR3 runs 15 residues. CDR1 is SGHRS and CDR2 is YFSETQ in the germline V gene. CDR3 region: CAGSLEGNTGNTIYF. The CDR3 region has the DNA TGCGCCGGCAGCTTAGAGGGGAATACTGGAAACACCATATATTTT.

The table lists this clonotype with many counts. The chain recombines TRBV12-3 or TRBV12-4 with TRBJ2-1, with 8 bases matching TRBD2. V lost 6 bases, J lost 12 bases, and 10 bases stayed unmatched. This CDR3 is 13 amino acids long. The CDR3, as DNA: TGTGCCAGCAGACCCGGGACTAGTATATGGCAGTTCTTC. Protein sequence: CASRPGTSIWQFF.

The sample holds many counts of this clonotype. The chain recombines TRBV12-3 or TRBV12-4 with TRBJ2-1; 9 nucleotides align to TRBD2. V lost 1 base to trimming and J lost 8 bases; unmatched junction nucleotides: 15. This CDR3 has 18 residues. CDR3 region: CASSLGSGGAGGRHEQFF. The CDR3, as DNA: TGTGCCAGCAGTTTAGGATCGGGGGGCGCGGGAGGGAGGCATGAGCAGTTCTTC.

In this sample, this clonotype turned up many times. The chain links TRBV20-1 to TRBJ2-7, with D maybe TRBD1 (5 bases). With 5 bases removed from V and 2 bases from J, the gap between germline ends came to 13 bases. Germline V gene data show CDR1 as DFQATT and CDR2 as SNEGSKA (reference sequence). This CDR3 is 13 amino acids long. The CDR3: CSAVVRQTYEQYF. CDR3 in DNA: TGCAGTGCTGTGGTCAGACAGACCTACGAGCAGTACTTC.

At least ten counts were recorded for this clonotype. The J gene is TRBJ2-3, the V gene TRBV15, with 12 bases aligning to TRBD2. Germline values: CDR1 LNHNV, CDR2 YYDKDF (reference sequence). The junction had 5 bases not matched to a gene; V was cut back by 0 bases and J by 4 bases. This CDR3 comprises 17 residues. The CDR3 nucleotides are TGTGCCACCAGCAGAGATCCAACTAGCGGGGGGTCAGATACGCAGTATTTT. This gives the protein CATSRDPTSGGSDTQYF.

The CDR3 protein is CASSPGTLGTDTQYF. CDR3 DNA sequence: TGTGCCAGCTCACCAGGGACACTGGGAACAGATACGCAGTATTTT. The chain couples TRBV18 to TRBJ2-3; D might be TRBD1 (6 bases). This CDR3 is built from 15 residues. Germline loops: CDR1 KGHSH, CDR2 LQKENI. Deletions cut 2 bases from V and 3 bases from J, with 12 bases between.

This clonotype appeared many times. This chain joins TRBV10-3 and TRBJ2-5; D is perhaps TRBD1 or TRBD2 (5 bases each). Looked up from germline, CDR1 is ENHRY and CDR2 is SYGVKD. The CDR3 is made up of 13 amino acids. The germline V and J ends were trimmed by 6 bases and 4 bases, with 12 bases remaining between them. CDR3 sequence (DNA): TGTGCCATCAGGGCAGGGACGATAGAGACCCAGTACTTC. Its protein is CAIRAGTIETQYF.

This clonotype has at least ten counts. A read error may account for a junction end that differs from germline. V is TRBV3-1 and J is TRBJ1-1; D is undetermined. Germline CDR1 reads LGHDT; CDR2 reads YNNKEL (reference sequence). The CDR3 spans 15 residues. DNA for the CDR3: TGTGCCGGCAGCCAAGGTGGCAGCTTGAACACTGAAGCTTTCTTT. Translating gives CAGSQGGSLNTEAFF.

This clonotype was observed many times. The rearrangement links TRBV9 to TRBJ2-1; a weak D match, TRBD2 (5 bases). Between the trimmed V and J ends, which lost 0 bases and 6 bases, there was a span of 10 bases. The CDR3 is 14 amino acids. Germline values: CDR1 SGDLS, CDR2 YYNGEE. The CDR3 protein is CASSVAGMGNEQFF. In DNA, the CDR3 is TGTGCCAGCAGCGTAGCCGGGATGGGCAATGAGCAGTTCTTC.

The V and J genes are TRBV4-1 and TRBJ1-2; D unclear. CDR3 length: 14 amino acids. The germline CDR1 and CDR2 sequences are MGHRA and YSYEKL. Trimming cost V 3 bases and J 5 bases, with 13 bases left between them. Here the CDR3 reads CASSHTAVGYGYTF. The CDR3 DNA reads as TGCGCCAGCAGCCACACAGCAGTCGGGTATGGCTACACCTTC.

This clonotype has a count of ten or more. This chain links TRBV7-9 with TRBJ2-1; 7 nucleotides match TRBD1. The V and J ends lost 5 bases and 3 bases, in that order; junction bases with no gene match: 13. The CDR3 is made up of 17 amino acids. Germline CDR1 is SEHNR and CDR2 is FQNEAQ (reference sequence). In nucleotides, the CDR3 is TGTGCCAGCAGCCACACAACGGCCGGGACAGTCTACAATGAGCAGTTCTTC. It is translated as CASSHTTAGTVYNEQFF.

This clonotype was found many times. The chain carries TRBV11-2 and TRBJ2-1; 11 bases align to TRBD2. Germline V gene lookup returns CDR1 SGHAT and CDR2 FQNNGV. The CDR3 extends over 15 amino acids. V shed 5 bases, J shed 10 bases, and the junction held 10 bases outside the gene matches. This CDR3 is CASSPIVLAGVEQFF. As DNA, the CDR3 is TGTGCCAGCAGCCCCATCGTACTAGCGGGAGTGGAGCAGTTCTTC.

There are a few counts of this clonotype. CDR3 nucleotide sequence: TGTGCCAGCAGCAACTTGTGGGATACTGAAGCTTTCTTT. It codes for CASSNLWDTEAFF. The J gene is TRBJ1-1, the V gene TRBV7-2; no clear D. V lost 5 bases and J lost 5, with 12 bases in between. Germline V gene data show CDR1 as SGHTA and CDR2 as FQGNSA. The CDR3 consists of 13 residues.

This clonotype was seen a single time. It may be a read error: a sequence one base away is much more abundant. The chain combines TRBV7-3 with TRBJ2-3; 11 nucleotides match TRBD2. CDR1 and CDR2 from the germline V gene are SGHTA and FQGTGA. This CDR3 comprises 17 residues. V shed 3 bases and J 2 bases; nucleotides not matched to a gene: 7. The CDR3 here is CASSFIPSGRYTDTQYF. The DNA for the CDR3 is TGTGCCAGCAGCTTTATCCCTAGCGGGAGGTACACAGATACGCAGTATTTT.

This clonotype was counted many times. V is TRBV6-1 and J is TRBJ2-7; 8 nucleotides line up with TRBD2. The CDR3 sequence is 14 residues long. Trimming cost V 8 bases and J 4 bases; bases outside gene matches: 10. CDR1 is MNHNS, CDR2 SASEGT, per germline. The CDR3 here is CASCTSGGRYEQYF. CDR3 coding DNA: TGTGCCAGCTGCACTAGCGGAGGAAGGTACGAGCAGTACTTC.